This entry describes one TCR beta chain. Its specificity is unknown. This sample was taken from a study of cytomegalovirus exposure and HLA in healthy donors. Findings of the study overall: It was taken for granted in presence/absence analyses that sequencing depth across donors was roughly uniform.

Vbeta (60) and Jbeta (13) primers were used in the PCR. Produced via immunoSEQ multiplex PCR; TCRdb's table is partial and in-frame only. The sample lists 150,000 or so clones; 65% to 90% were seen once. The V end lost 8 bases, the J end lost 2 bases, and 19 bases lay between the germline ends. There are 15 residues in the CDR3. Germline CDR1 and CDR2: GTSNPN and SVGIG (reference sequence). The origin of this receptor is a man aged 50-60 years in good health and CMV-seropositive. The V and J genes are TRBV30 and TRBJ1-5, with D perhaps matching TRBD1 (6 bases). The sequencing sample was made of PBMCs. As DNA, the CDR3 is TGTGCCCGTAGGGGGGGAGGGTCGCGCAATCAGCCCCAGCATTTT. Amino acid sequence: CARRGGGSRNQPQHF.